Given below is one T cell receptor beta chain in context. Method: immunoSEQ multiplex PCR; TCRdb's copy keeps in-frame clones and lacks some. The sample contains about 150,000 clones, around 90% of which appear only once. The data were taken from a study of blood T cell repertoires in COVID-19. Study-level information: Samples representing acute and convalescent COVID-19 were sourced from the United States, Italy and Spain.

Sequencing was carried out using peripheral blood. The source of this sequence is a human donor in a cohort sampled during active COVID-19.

CDR3 region: CASFLGTKYEQYF. CDR3 DNA sequence: TGTGCCAGTTTCCTCGGGACAAAATACGAGCAGTACTTC. The V gene is TRBV19, the J gene TRBJ2-7, with D perhaps TRBD1 (6 bases). Between the trimmed V and J ends, which lost 8 bases and 4 bases, there was a span of 15 bases. The CDR3 is 13 amino acids. Germline V gene lookup returns CDR1 LNHDA and CDR2 SQIVND (reference sequence).